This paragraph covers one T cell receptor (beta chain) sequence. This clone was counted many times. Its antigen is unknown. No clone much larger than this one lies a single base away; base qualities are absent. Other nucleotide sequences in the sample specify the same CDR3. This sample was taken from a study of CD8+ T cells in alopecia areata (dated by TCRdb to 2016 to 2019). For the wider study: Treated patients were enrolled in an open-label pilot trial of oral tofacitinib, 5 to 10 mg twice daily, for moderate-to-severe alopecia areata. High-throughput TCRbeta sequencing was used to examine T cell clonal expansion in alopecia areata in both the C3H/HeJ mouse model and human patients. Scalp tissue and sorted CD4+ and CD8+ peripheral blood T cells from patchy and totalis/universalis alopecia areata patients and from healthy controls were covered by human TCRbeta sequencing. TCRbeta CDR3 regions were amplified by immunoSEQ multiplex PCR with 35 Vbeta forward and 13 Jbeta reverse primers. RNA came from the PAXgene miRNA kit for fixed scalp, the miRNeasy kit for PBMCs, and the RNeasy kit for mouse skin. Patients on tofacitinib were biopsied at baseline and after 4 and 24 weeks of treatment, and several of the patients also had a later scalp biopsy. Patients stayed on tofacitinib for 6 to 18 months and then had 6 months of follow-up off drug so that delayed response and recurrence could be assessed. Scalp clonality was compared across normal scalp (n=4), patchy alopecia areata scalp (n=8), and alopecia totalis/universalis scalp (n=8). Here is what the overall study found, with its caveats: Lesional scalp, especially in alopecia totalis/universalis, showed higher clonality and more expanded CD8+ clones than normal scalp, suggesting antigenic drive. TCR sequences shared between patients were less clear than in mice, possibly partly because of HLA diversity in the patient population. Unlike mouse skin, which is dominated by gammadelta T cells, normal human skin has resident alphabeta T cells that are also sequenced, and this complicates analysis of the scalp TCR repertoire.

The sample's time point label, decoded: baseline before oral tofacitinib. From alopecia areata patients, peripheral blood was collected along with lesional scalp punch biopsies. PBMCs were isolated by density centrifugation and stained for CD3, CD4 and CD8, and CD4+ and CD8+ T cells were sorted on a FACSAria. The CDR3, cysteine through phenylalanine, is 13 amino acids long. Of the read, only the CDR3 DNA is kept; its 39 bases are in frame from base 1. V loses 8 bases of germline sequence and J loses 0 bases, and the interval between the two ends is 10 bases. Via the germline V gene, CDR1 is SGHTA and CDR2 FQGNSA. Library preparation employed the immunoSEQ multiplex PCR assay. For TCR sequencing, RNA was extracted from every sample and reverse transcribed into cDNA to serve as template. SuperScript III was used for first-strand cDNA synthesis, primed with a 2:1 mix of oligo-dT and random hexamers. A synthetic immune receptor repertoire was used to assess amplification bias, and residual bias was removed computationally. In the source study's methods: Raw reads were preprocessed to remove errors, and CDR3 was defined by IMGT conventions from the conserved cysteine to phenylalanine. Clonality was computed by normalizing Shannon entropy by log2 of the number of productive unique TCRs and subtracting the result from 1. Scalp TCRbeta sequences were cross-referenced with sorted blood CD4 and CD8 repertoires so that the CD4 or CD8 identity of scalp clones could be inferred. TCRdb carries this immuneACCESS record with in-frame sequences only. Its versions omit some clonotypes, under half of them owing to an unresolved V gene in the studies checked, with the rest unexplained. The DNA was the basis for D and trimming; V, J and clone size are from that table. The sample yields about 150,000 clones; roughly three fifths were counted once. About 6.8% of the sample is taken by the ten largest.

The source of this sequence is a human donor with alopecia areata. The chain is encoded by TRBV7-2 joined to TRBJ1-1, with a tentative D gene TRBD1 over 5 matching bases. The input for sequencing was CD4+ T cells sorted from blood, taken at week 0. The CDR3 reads CASREDMNTEAFF. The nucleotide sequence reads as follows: TGTGCCAGCCGGGAGGACATGAACACTGAAGCTTTCTTT.